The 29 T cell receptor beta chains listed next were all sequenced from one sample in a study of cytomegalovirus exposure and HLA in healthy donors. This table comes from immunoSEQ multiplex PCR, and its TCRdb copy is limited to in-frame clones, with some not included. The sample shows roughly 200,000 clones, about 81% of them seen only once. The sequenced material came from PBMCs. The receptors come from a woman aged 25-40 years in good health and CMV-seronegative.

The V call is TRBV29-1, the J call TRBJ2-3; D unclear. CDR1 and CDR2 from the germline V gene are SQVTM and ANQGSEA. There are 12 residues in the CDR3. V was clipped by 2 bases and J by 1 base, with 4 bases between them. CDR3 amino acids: CSVEQGTDTQYF. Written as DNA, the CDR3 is TGCAGCGTTGAACAGGGCACAGATACGCAGTATTTT.

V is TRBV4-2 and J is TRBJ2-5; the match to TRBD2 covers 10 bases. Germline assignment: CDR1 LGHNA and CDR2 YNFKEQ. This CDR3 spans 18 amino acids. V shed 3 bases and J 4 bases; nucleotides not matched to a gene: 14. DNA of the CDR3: TGTGCCAGCAGCCAGAGGGGGGGAGTAGCGGGAGGTGGAGAGACCCAGTACTTC. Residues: CASSQRGGVAGGGETQYF.

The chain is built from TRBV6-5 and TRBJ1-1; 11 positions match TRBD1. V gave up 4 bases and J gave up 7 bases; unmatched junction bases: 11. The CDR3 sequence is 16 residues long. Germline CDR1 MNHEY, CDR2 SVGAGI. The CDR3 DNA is TGTGCCAGCAGTTCTGGGACAGGGGGGCTTCCAGATGAAGCTTTCTTT. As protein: CASSSGTGGLPDEAFF.

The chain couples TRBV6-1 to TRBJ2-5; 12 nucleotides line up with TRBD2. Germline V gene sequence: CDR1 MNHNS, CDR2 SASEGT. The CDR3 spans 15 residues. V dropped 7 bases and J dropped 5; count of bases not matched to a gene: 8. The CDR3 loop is CASTLAGGPRETQYF. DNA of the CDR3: TGTGCCAGCACCCTAGCGGGGGGGCCCCGGGAGACCCAGTACTTC.

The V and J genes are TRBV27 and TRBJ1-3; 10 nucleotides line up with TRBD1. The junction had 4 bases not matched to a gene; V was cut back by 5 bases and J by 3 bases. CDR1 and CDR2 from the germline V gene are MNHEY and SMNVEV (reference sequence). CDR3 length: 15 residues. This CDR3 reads CASSRQGARGNTIYF. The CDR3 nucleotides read TGTGCCAGCAGTCGACAGGGGGCTCGTGGAAACACCATATATTTT.

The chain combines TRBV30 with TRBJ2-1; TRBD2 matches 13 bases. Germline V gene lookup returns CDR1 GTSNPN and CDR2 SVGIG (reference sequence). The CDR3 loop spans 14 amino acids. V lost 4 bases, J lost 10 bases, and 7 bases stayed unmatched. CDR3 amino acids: CAWTGLAGVREQFF. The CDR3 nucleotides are TGTGCCTGGACTGGACTAGCGGGAGTGCGGGAGCAGTTCTTC.

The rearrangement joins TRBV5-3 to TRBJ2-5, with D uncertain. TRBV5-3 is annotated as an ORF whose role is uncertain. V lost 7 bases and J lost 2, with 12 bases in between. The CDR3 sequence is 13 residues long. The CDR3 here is CARGGSTQETQYF. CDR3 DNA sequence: TGTGCCAGAGGTGGTAGCACACAAGAGACCCAGTACTTC.

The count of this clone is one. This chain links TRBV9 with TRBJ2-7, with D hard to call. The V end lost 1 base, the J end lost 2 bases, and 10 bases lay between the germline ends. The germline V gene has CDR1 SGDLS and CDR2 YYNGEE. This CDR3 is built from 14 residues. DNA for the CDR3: TGTGCCAGCAGCGTACTAGGTACGACCTACGAGCAGTACTTC. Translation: CASSVLGTTYEQYF.

CDR3 protein: CAWRGSLNTEAFF. CDR3 bases: TGTGCCTGGAGGGGCAGCCTGAACACTGAAGCTTTCTTT. The chain employs TRBV30 and TRBJ1-1; no clear D gene. This CDR3 is built from 13 residues. The V end was cut by 3 bases, the J end by 0 bases, with 8 bases between. Germline-derived CDR1 and CDR2 are GTSNPN and SVGIG (reference sequence).

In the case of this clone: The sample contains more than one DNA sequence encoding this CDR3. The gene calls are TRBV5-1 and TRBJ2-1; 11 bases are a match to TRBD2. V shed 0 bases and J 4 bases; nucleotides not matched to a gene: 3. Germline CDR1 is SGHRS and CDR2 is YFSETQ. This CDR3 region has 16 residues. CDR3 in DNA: TGCGCCAGCAGCTTGGGAGGGACTAGCGGATACAATGAGCAGTTCTTC. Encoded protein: CASSLGGTSGYNEQFF.

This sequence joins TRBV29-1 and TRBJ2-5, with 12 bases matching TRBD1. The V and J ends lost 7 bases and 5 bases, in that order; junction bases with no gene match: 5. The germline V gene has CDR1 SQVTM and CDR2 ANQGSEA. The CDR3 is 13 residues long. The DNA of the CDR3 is TGCAGCGCCCAAGGGACAGGGGGCGAGACCCAGTACTTC. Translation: CSAQGTGGETQYF. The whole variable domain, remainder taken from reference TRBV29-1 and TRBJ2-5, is SAVISQKPSRDICQRGTSLTIQCQVDSQVTMMFWYRQQPGQSLTLIATANQGSEATYESGFVIDKFPISRPNLTFSTLTVSNMSPEDSSIYLCSAQGTGGETQYFGPGTRLLVL.

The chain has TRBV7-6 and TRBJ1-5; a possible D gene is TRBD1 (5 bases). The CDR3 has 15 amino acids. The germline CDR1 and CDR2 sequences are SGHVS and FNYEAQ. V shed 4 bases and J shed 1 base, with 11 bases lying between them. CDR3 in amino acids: CASSSSGGSNQPQHF. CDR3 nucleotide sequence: TGTGCCAGCAGCTCCTCGGGGGGAAGCAATCAGCCCCAGCATTTT.

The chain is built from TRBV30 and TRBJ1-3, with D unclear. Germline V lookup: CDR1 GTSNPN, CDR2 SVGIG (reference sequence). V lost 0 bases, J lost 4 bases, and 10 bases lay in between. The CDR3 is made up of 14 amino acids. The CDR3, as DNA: TGTGCCTGGAGTGTACGAGGGTACGGAAACACCATATATTTT. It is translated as CAWSVRGYGNTIYF.

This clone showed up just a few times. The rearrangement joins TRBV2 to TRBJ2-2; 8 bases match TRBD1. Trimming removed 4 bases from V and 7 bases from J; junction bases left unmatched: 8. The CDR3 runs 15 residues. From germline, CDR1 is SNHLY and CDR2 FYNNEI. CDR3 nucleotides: TGTGCCAGCAGTGTTTGGCAGGGGGCAAGCGGGGAGCTGTTTTTT. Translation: CASSVWQGASGELFF.

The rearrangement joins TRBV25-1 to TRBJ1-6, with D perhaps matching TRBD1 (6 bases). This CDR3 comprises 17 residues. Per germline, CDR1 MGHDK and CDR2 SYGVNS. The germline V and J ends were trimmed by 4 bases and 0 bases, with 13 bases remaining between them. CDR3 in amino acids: CASSGSQGSSYNSPLHF. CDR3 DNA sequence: TGTGCCAGCAGTGGAAGTCAGGGGAGCTCCTATAATTCACCCCTCCACTTT.

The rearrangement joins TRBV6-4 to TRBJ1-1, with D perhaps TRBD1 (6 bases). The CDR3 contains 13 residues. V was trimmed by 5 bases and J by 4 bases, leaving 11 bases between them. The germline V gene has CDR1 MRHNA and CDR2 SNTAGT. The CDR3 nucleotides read TGTGCCAGCAGTCACAGGGATGGCACTGAAGCTTTCTTT. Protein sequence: CASSHRDGTEAFF.

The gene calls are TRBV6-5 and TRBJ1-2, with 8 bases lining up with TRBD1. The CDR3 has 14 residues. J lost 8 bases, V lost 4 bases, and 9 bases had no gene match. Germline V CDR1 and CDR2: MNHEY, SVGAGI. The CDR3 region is CASSSPLDRVGYTF. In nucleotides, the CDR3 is TGTGCCAGCAGTTCCCCATTGGACAGGGTGGGCTACACCTTC.

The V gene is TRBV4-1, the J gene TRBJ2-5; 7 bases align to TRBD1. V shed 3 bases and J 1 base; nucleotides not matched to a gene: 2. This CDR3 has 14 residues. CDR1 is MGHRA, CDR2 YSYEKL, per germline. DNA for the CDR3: TGCGCCAGCAGCCACGGGACAGTCCAAGAGACCCAGTACTTC. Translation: CASSHGTVQETQYF.

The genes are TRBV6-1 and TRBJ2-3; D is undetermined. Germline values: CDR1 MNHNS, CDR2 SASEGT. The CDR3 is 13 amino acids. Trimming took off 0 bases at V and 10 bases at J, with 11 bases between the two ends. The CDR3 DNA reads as TGTGCCAGCAGTGAAGCGGGCCAGTCCGCGCAGTATTTT. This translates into CASSEAGQSAQYF.

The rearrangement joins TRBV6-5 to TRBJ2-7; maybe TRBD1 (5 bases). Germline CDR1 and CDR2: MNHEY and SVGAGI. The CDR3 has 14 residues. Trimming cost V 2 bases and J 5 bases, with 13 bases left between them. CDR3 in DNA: TGTGCCAGCAGTTACAAACGGCAGGGCCACGAGCAGTACTTC. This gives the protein CASSYKRQGHEQYF.

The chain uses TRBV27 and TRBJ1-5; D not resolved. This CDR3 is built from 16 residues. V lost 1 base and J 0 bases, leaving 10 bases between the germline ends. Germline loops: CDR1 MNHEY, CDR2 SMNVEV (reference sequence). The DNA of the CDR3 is TGTGCCAGCAGTTTATTTTCGGGTTATAGCAATCAGCCCCAGCATTTT. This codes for CASSLFSGYSNQPQHF.

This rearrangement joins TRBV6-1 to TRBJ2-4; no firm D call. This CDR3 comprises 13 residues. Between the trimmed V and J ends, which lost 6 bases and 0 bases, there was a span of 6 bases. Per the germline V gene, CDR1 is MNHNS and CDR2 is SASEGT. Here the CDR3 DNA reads TGTGCCAGCAGGAGAGCAGCCAAAAACATTCAGTACTTC. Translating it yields CASRRAAKNIQYF.

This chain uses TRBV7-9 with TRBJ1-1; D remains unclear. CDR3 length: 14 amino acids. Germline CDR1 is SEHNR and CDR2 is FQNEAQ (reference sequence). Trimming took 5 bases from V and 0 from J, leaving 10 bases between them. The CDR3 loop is CASSKQIMNTEAFF. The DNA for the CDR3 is TGTGCCAGCAGCAAACAGATAATGAACACTGAAGCTTTCTTT.

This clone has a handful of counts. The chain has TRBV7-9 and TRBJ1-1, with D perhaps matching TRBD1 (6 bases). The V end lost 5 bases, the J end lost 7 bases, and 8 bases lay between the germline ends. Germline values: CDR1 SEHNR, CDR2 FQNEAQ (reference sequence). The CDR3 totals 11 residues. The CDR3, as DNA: TGTGCCAGCAGCGCCAGGGGTGAAGCTTTCTTT. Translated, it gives CASSARGEAFF.

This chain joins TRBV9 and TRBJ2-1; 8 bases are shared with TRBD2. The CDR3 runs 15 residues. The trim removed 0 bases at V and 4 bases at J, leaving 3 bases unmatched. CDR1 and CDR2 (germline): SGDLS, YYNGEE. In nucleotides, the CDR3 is TGTGCCAGCAGCGTAGCAGGGACTAGTTACAATGAGCAGTTCTTC. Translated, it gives CASSVAGTSYNEQFF.

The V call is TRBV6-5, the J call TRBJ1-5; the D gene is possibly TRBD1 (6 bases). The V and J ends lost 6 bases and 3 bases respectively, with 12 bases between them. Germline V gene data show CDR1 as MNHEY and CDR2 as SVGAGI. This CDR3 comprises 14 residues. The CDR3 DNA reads TGTGCCAGCAGCTTTGGACAGTACAATCAGCCCCAGCATTTT. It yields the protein CASSFGQYNQPQHF.

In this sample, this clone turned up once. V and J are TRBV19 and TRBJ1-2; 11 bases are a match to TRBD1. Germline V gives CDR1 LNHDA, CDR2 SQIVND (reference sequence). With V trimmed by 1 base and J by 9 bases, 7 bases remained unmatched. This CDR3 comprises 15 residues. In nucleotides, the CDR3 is TGTGCCAGTAGTATAGCCGCCGGGACAGGGGGGCGCTACACCTTC. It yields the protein CASSIAAGTGGRYTF.

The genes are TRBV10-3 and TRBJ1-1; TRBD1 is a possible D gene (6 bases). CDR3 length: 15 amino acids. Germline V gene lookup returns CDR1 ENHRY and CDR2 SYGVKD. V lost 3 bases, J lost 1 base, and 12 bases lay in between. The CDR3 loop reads CAISDGRRGNTEAFF. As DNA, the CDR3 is TGTGCCATCAGTGATGGCCGCAGGGGGAACACTGAAGCTTTCTTT.

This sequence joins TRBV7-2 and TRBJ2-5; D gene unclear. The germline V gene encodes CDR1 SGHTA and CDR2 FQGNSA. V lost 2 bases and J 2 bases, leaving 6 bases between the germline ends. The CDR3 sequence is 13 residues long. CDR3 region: CASSLISQETQYF. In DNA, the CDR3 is TGTGCCAGCAGCTTAATATCGCAAGAGACCCAGTACTTC.